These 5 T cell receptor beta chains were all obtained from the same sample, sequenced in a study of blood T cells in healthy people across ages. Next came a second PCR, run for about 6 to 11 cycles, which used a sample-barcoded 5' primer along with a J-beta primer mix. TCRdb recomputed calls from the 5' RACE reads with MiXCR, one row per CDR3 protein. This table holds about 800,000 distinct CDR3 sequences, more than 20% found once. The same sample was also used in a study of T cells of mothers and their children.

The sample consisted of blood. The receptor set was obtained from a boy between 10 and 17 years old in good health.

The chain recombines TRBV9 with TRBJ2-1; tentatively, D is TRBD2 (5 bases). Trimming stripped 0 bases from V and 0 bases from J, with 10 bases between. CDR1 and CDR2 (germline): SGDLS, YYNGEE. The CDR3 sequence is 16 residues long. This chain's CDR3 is CASSVGRGPSYNEQFF. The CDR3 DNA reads TGTGCCAGCAGCGTAGGACGGGGTCCCTCCTACAATGAGCAGTTCTTC.

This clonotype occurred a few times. CDR3 sequence reads: CSATLRPDRSYEQYF. The CDR3 DNA follows: TGCAGTGCTACTTTAAGGCCGGACAGATCCTACGAGCAGTACTTC. The rearrangement links TRBV20-1 to TRBJ2-5; D is perhaps TRBD1 (6 bases). The J call may not be correct, given that the DNA end is closer to TRBJ2-7. Looked up from germline, CDR1 is DFQATT and CDR2 is SNEGSKA (reference sequence). This CDR3 region has 15 residues.

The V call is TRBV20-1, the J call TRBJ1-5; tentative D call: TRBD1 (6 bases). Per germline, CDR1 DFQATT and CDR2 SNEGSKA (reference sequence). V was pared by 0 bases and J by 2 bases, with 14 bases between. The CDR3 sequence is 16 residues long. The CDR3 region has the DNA TGCAGTGCTAGAGAGGTCACGAAGGGGGGCAATCAGCCCCAGCATTTT. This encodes CSAREVTKGGNQPQHF.

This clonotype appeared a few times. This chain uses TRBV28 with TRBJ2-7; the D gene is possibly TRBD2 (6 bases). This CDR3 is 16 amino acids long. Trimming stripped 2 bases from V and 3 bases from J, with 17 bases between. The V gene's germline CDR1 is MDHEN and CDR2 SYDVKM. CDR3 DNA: TGTGCCAGCAGTTTAGGCGGACGGGAGCCCTACTACGAGCAGTACTTC. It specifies CASSLGGREPYYEQYF.

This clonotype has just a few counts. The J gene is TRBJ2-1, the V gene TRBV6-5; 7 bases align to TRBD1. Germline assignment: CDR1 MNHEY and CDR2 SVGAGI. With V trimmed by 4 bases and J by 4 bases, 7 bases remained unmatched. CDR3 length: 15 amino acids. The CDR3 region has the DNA TGTGCCAGCAGTTCTCGGACAGGACCTTACAATGAGCAGTTCTTC. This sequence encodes CASSSRTGPYNEQFF.